These T cell receptor beta chains were read from a single sample in a study of post-analysis software for immune sequencing data. TCRdb reprocessed the PCR reads with MiXCR, giving one entry per CDR3 protein. This sample carries approximately 630,000 distinct CDR3 sequences, about 60% of them seen once, and the ten largest clones take over 9%. The sample comprised blood. Receptors originate from a girl aged 2-9 years with multiple sclerosis. Both conserved end residues are part of each CDR3. D genes are given only for firm matches. Expanded clones are given a class, and other clones once, few, many or no size at all.

clone_size,v_call,j_call,d_call,cdr3_aa,cdr3_nt
NA,TRBV12-3/TRBV12-4,TRBJ2-1,NA,CASSPFIAASSYNEQFF,TGTGCCAGCAGCCCTTTTATAGCGGCTAGCTCCTACAATGAGCAGTTCTTC
NA,TRBV7-9,TRBJ2-2,TRBD1,CASSKDRGGLGGELFF,TGTGCCAGCAGCAAAGACAGGGGGGGACTCGGCGGGGAGCTGTTTTTT
few,TRBV4-1,TRBJ2-1,NA,CASRFLLANNEQFF,TGCGCCAGCAGATTCCTATTAGCGAACAATGAGCAGTTCTTC
NA,TRBV6-5,TRBJ2-1,NA,CASSSQSNEQFF,TGTGCCAGCAGCTCACAGAGCAATGAGCAGTTCTTC
once,TRBV2,TRBJ2-7,NA,CASSARGLGAFYEQYF,TGTGCCAGCAGTGCAAGAGGGCTAGGCGCCTTCTACGAGCAGTACTTC
NA,TRBV10-3,TRBJ2-7,TRBD1,CAIRRRQGASYEQYF,TGTGCCATCAGGCGGCGGCAGGGGGCTTCCTACGAGCAGTACTTC
NA,TRBV13,TRBJ1-1,TRBD1,CASSLVGTGGPEAFF,TGTGCCAGCAGCTTAGTTGGGACAGGCGGTCCTGAAGCTTTCTTT
NA,TRBV7-9,TRBJ1-2,NA,CASSSDRTVNYGYTF,TGTGCCAGCAGCTCTGACAGGACTGTTAACTATGGCTACACCTTC
NA,TRBV12-5,TRBJ2-4,TRBD1,CASGFEGGQNIQYF,TGTGCTAGTGGTTTTGAAGGGGGCCAAAACATTCAGTACTTC
few,TRBV20-1,TRBJ2-1,NA,CSAAHNEQFF,TGCAGTGCTGCACACAATGAGCAGTTCTTC
NA,TRBV24-1,TRBJ2-1,TRBD2,CATSEGLAGTSSYNEQFF,TGTGCCACCAGTGAGGGACTAGCGGGGACGAGCTCCTACAATGAGCAGTTCTTC
NA,TRBV29-1,TRBJ2-7,TRBD1,CSVGEGQGYEQYF,TGCAGCGTTGGAGAGGGACAGGGCTACGAGCAGTACTTC
few,TRBV7-2,TRBJ2-6,NA,CASSLAAEYGANVLTF,TGTGCCAGCAGCTTAGCTGCCGAGTACGGGGCCAACGTCCTGACTTTC
NA,TRBV20-1,TRBJ2-5,NA,CSARTSLGSQETQYF,TGCAGTGCGCGAACCTCTCTAGGTTCTCAAGAGACCCAGTACTTC
NA,TRBV7-9,TRBJ2-1,NA,CASSARLRPYNEQFF,TGTGCCAGCAGCGCCCGATTGCGCCCCTACAATGAGCAGTTCTTC
NA,TRBV6-5,TRBJ1-6,NA,CASSYFQGNNSPLHF,TGTGCCAGCAGTTACTTTCAGGGGAATAATTCACCCCTCCACTTT
NA,TRBV5-1,TRBJ2-7,TRBD2,CASSAPTSGVSHEQYF,TGCGCCAGCAGCGCCCCGACTAGCGGGGTAAGCCACGAGCAGTACTTC
NA,TRBV20-1,TRBJ1-2,TRBD1,CSARDDRVGDYGYTF,TGCAGTGCTAGAGATGACAGGGTGGGTGACTATGGCTACACCTTC
NA,TRBV5-1,TRBJ1-2,TRBD1,CASSSRQGNYTF,TGCGCCAGCAGCTCCCGACAGGGGAACTACACCTTC
NA,TRBV5-6,TRBJ2-5,TRBD1,CASSLAILSWGQGEQGTQYF,TGTGCCAGCAGCTTGGCCATTCTTAGCTGGGGACAGGGTGAACAAGGGACCCAGTACTTC